This T cell receptor (beta chain) originates from a study of T cell responses to AZD1222 COVID-19 vaccine. Study outcomes and limitations: Possibly, clonal diversity was underestimated; donors were largely white British and included more females. Increases in Spike-specific TCR breadth and depth were seen after two AZD1222 doses.

Points on this clone: Its antigen remains unknown.

Here immunoSEQ multiplex PCR was the method, and the copy in TCRdb shows in-frame clones only, minus some. The sample carries 140,000 or so clones, 70% to 90% recorded once. Pooling was applied to second doses at about 4 or about 12 weeks. Germline loops: CDR1 MDHEN, CDR2 SYDVKM. This CDR3 has 14 amino acids. V dropped 4 bases and J dropped 3; count of bases not matched to a gene: 4. The specimen was peripheral blood, collected 28 days after the second AZD1222 dose. The receptor was isolated from an adult who received the AZD1222 COVID-19 vaccine. The J gene is TRBJ1-2, the V gene TRBV28; 8 bases map to TRBD1. The CDR3 nucleotides are TGTGCCAGCAGTTCTGGACAGGGTGACTATGGCTACACCTTC. This codes for CASSSGQGDYGYTF.